The entry below describes one TCR beta chain. Its specificity is not known. Repertoires were generated with immunoSEQ multiplex PCR, while TCRdb's copy carries only in-frame clones and drops some. The sample carries some 410,000 clones, 80% to 95% recorded once. The sample comes from a study of Ad26.COV2.S vaccination and SARS-CoV-2 variants. Treatment meaning: approximately 18 received Ad26.COV2.S at low or high dose, single or two shots; about 5 received placebo; per-sample allocation not given. All samples were drawn on day 63, counting from the first vaccine or placebo injection. V was pared by 0 bases and J by 5 bases, with 6 bases of the junction left unmatched. From germline, CDR1 is SGHNT and CDR2 YYREEE (reference sequence). This CDR3 has 16 amino acids. Study-level results: The placebo group had lower spike-specific TCR breadth than the vaccine recipients did.

This clonotype was sampled from a person aged 18 to 65 who received the Ad26.COV2.S COVID-19 vaccine or a placebo. The chain employs TRBV5-4 and TRBJ2-3; 10 bases match TRBD2. This specimen consisted of peripheral blood, obtained in a trial of Ad26.COV2.S vaccine versus placebo. Here the CDR3 reads CASSLEAGGAVDTQYF. The CDR3 DNA sequence: TGTGCCAGCAGCTTGGAAGCGGGGGGGGCGGTAGATACGCAGTATTTT. Complete variable domain (other parts from reference TRBV5-4 and TRBJ2-3): ETGVTQSPTHLIKTRGQQVTLRCSSQSGHNTVSWYQQALGQGPQFIFQYYREEENGRGNFPPRFSGLQFPNYSSELNVNALELDDSALYLCASSLEAGGAVDTQYFGPGTRLTVL.